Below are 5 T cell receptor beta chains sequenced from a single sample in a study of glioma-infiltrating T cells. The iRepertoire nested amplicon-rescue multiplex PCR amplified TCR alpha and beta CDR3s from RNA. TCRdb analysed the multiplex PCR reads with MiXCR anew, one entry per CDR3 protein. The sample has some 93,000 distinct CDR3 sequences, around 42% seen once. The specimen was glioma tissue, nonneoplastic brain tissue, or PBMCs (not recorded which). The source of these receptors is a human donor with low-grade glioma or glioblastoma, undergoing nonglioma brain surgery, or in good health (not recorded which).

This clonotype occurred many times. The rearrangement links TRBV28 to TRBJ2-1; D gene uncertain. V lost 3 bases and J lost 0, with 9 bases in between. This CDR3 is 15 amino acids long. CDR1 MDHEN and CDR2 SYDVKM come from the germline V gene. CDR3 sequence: CASSFGQPSYNEQFF. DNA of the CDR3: TGTGCCAGCAGTTTTGGCCAGCCCTCCTACAATGAGCAGTTCTTC.

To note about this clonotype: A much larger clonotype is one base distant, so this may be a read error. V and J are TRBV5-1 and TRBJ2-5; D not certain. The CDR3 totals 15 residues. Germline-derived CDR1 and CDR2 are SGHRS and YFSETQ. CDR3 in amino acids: CASSLMPSFQGTQYF. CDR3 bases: TGCGCCAGCAGCTTGATGCCCTCGTTCCAAGGGACCCAGTACTTC.

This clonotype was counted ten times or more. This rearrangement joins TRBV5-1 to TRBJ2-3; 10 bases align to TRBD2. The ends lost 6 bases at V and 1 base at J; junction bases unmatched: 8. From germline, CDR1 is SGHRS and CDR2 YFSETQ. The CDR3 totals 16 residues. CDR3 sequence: CASTETSGVGTDTQYF. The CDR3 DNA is TGCGCCAGCACCGAAACTAGCGGGGTCGGCACAGATACGCAGTATTTT.

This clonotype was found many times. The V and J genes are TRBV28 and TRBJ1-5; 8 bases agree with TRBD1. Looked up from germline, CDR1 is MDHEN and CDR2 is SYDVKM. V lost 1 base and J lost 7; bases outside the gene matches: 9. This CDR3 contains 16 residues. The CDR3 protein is CASSLSGGAVNQPQHF. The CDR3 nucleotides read TGTGCCAGCAGTTTATCAGGGGGCGCGGTAAACCAGCCCCAGCATTTT.

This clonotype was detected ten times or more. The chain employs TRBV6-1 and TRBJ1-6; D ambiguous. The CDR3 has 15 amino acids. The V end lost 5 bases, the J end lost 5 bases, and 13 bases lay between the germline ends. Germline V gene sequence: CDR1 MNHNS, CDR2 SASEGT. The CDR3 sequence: CASSSGPQHNSPLHF. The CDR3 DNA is TGTGCCAGCAGTTCCGGGCCCCAACATAATTCACCCCTCCACTTT.